The entry below gives a single T cell receptor beta chain sequence along with its context. Its specificity is not known. Germline assignment: CDR1 KGHSH and CDR2 LQKENI. The J segment lost 3 bases and the V segment lost 6 bases, leaving 10 bases of the junction unmatched. This CDR3 contains 15 residues. Blood CD4+ CD25-low CD127-high conventional T cells supplied the genomic DNA template. Repertoires were generated with immunoSEQ multiplex PCR, while TCRdb's copy carries only in-frame clones and drops some. The table lists 30,000 to 35,000 clones, about 78% of them singletons. This entry is derived from a study of regulatory and conventional T cells in RAG deficiency. The study, taken as a whole, reports: Omenn CD25-high CD127-low cells may be activated cells, not true Tregs.

These same records also appear under a second study, on regulatory T cells. As that report states: The PCR used 52 TRBV and 13 TRBJ primers.

The specimen sequenced was CD4+ effector T cells sorted from blood. The sequence came from a human donor in good health. The chain couples TRBV18 to TRBJ2-5; 7 bases line up with TRBD1. The CDR3 DNA reads as TGTGCCAGCTCCCCGTATTTCGGGACAGAAGAGACCCAGTACTTC. It translates to CASSPYFGTEETQYF.